These 4 T cell receptor beta chains came from one sample sequenced in a study of T cells in Graves' hyperthyroidism and ophthalmopathy. Researchers took RNA transcripts and amplified the TCR beta CDR3 regions from them. The study used the HTBI primer set for a first-round RT-PCR of the TCR CDR3. TCRdb re-derived calls from the multiplex PCR reads in MiXCR, one entry per CDR3 protein. The repertoire holds hundreds of thousands of distinct CDR3 sequences, about a fifth seen once, with under 35% in the top ten. The sample taken for sequencing was blood. Every receptor here comes from a man aged 25-40 years with Graves' ophthalmopathy.

This clonotype has at least ten counts. The rearrangement joins TRBV27 to TRBJ2-1, with D perhaps being TRBD1 or TRBD2 (7 bases each). The germline gives CDR1 MNHEY, CDR2 SMNVEV (reference sequence). The CDR3 length is 18 residues. The V gene lost 5 bases and the J gene lost 0 bases, with 20 bases spanning the gap. For the CDR3, the DNA is TGTGCCAGCAGTGGCGGGGGTACAGGGGTAAGCTCCTACAATGAGCAGTTCTTC. Translating it yields CASSGGGTGVSSYNEQFF.

The CDR3 spells CASSTPLTSGRFGTGELFF. In DNA form, the CDR3 reads TGTGCCAGCAGCACCCCTTTGACTAGCGGGAGATTCGGCACCGGGGAGCTGTTTTTT. The genes are TRBV5-5 and TRBJ2-2; 12 bases agree with TRBD2. V was clipped by 4 bases and J by 4 bases; unmatched bases: 14. Germline V lookup: CDR1 SGHKS, CDR2 YYEKEE (reference sequence). The CDR3 spans 19 residues.

This clonotype has a count of ten or more. The chain joins TRBV27 to TRBJ2-3, with D unclear. Looked up from germline, CDR1 is MNHEY and CDR2 is SMNVEV (reference sequence). CDR3 length: 16 residues. Between the trimmed V and J ends, which lost 4 bases and 0 bases, there was a span of 14 bases. The CDR3 here is CASSSFVGFSTDTQYF. In nucleotides, the CDR3 is TGTGCCAGCAGTTCCTTCGTCGGCTTTAGCACAGATACGCAGTATTTT.

In its sample, this clonotype was seen once. The rearrangement uses TRBV19 and TRBJ1-2; 8 bases align to TRBD1. The CDR3 consists of 17 residues. Germline CDR1 is LNHDA and CDR2 is SQIVND (reference sequence). The V segment lost 5 bases and the J segment 0 bases; nucleotides outside the gene matches: 11. Here the CDR3 DNA reads TGTGCCAGTAGTTCACCCACGCGACAGGGGCCTAACTATGGCTACACCTTC. Translation gives CASSSPTRQGPNYGYTF. Full variable domain (missing parts from reference TRBV19 and TRBJ1-2): DGGITQSPKYLFRKEGQNVTLSCEQNLNHDAMYWYRQDPGQGLRLIYYSQIVNDFQKGDIAEGYSVSREKKESFPLTVTSAQKNPTAFYLCASSSPTRQGPNYGYTFGSGTRLTVV.